A single sample is the source of the 29 T cell receptor beta chains below, sequenced in a study of shared clonotypes between healthy human individuals. Here immunoSEQ multiplex PCR was the method, and the copy in TCRdb shows in-frame clones only, minus some. The table includes over a million clones, more than 65% detected once. The sequencing sample was made of memory CD4+ T cells sorted from blood. The subset was: CD45RA-negative fraction. These receptor sequences come from a man between 18 and 29 years old in good health.

The count of this clone is one. The V gene is TRBV5-1, the J gene TRBJ2-3; no firm D call. Germline CDR1 SGHRS, CDR2 YFSETQ. This CDR3 has 15 residues. V lost 0 bases and J lost 0, with 8 bases in between. The CDR3 DNA sequence: TGCGCCAGCAGCTTGGCAGAAGCTAGCACAGATACGCAGTATTTT. It specifies CASSLAEASTDTQYF. Full variable domain (missing parts from reference TRBV5-1 and TRBJ2-3): KAGVTQTPRYLIKTRGQQVTLSCSPISGHRSVSWYQQTPGQGLQFLFEYFSETQRNKGNFPGRFSGRQFSNSRSEMNVSTLELGDSALYLCASSLAEASTDTQYFGPGTRLTVL.

This clone has a handful of counts. The rearrangement uses TRBV10-2 and TRBJ1-2; TRBD1 might be the D (5 bases). The germline V gene encodes CDR1 WSHSY and CDR2 SAAADI. This CDR3 has 11 amino acids. The germline V and J ends were trimmed by 5 bases and 8 bases, with 9 bases remaining between them. CDR3 sequence reads: CASSQGGGYTF. DNA for the CDR3: TGCGCCAGCAGTCAGGGAGGCGGCTACACCTTC.

The genes are TRBV5-1 and TRBJ2-1, with 8 nucleotides matching TRBD2. CDR1 is SGHRS, CDR2 YFSETQ, per germline. The CDR3 has 14 amino acids. The V and J ends lost 4 bases and 3 bases, in that order; junction bases with no gene match: 3. Here the CDR3 DNA reads TGCGCCAGCAGCCGTAGCGGGGACTACAATGAGCAGTTCTTC. Translating gives CASSRSGDYNEQFF. Using reference TRBV5-1 and TRBJ2-1 for the parts outside the CDR3, the full variable domain is KAGVTQTPRYLIKTRGQQVTLSCSPISGHRSVSWYQQTPGQGLQFLFEYFSETQRNKGNFPGRFSGRQFSNSRSEMNVSTLELGDSALYLCASSRSGDYNEQFFGPGTRLTVL.

The chain has TRBV6-5 and TRBJ1-5; D perhaps matches TRBD1 (5 bases). V was shortened by 6 bases and J by 0 bases, with 12 bases between the two germline ends. CDR3 length equals 15 residues. CDR1 MNHEY and CDR2 SVGAGI come from the germline V gene. The CDR3 DNA reads as TGTGCCAGCAGCCGAGGCGGGGCTAGCAATCAGCCCCAGCATTTT. This encodes CASSRGGASNQPQHF.

V gene TRBV27 combines with J gene TRBJ2-7; the D call may be TRBD1 or TRBD2 (5 bases each). Looked up from germline, CDR1 is MNHEY and CDR2 is SMNVEV (reference sequence). The CDR3 sequence is 14 residues long. Trimming shortened V by 6 bases and J by 0 bases, and 12 bases separated the two germline ends. For the CDR3, the DNA is TGTGCCAGCAGGATCGGGACGGGCTCCTACGAGCAGTACTTC. Translating it yields CASRIGTGSYEQYF.

V and J are TRBV6-5 and TRBJ1-6; D gene ambiguous. CDR1 is MNHEY and CDR2 is SVGAGI in the germline V gene. Trimming took off 2 bases at V and 6 bases at J, with 8 bases between the two ends. This CDR3 comprises 14 residues. The CDR3 reads CASSYGQANSPLHF. In DNA, the CDR3 is TGTGCCAGCAGTTACGGGCAGGCTAATTCACCCCTCCACTTT.

The rearrangement links TRBV15 to TRBJ2-1, with D perhaps matching TRBD1 (6 bases). The CDR3 has 16 amino acids. Trimming stripped 3 bases from V and 1 base from J, with 13 bases between. CDR1 is LNHNV and CDR2 is YYDKDF in the germline V gene (reference sequence). Here the CDR3 DNA reads TGTGCCACCAGCAGGGACGGGACACAGTCCTACAATGAGCAGTTCTTC. The encoded protein is CATSRDGTQSYNEQFF.

The chain employs TRBV28 and TRBJ2-2, with 8 bases fitting TRBD1. CDR1 is MDHEN and CDR2 is SYDVKM in the germline V gene. Germline trimming cut 10 bases from V and 2 bases from J; bases unmatched to any gene: 6. This CDR3 comprises 14 residues. The CDR3 reads CATKTGDNTGELFF. The CDR3 region has the DNA TGTGCCACCAAGACAGGGGATAACACCGGGGAGCTGTTTTTT.

The rearrangement links TRBV30 to TRBJ1-3; no definite D call. Germline CDR1 is GTSNPN and CDR2 is SVGIG (reference sequence). The CDR3 is made up of 12 amino acids. Trimming left V 4 bases short and J 2 bases short, with 6 bases between. The CDR3 DNA follows: TGTGCCTGGAAGGCAGCTGGAAACACCATATATTTT. It specifies CAWKAAGNTIYF.

The CDR3 DNA sequence: TGTGCCAGCAGGGTAGCGGGGGGGAGGACGCAGTATTTT. Its protein product is CASRVAGGRTQYF. V is TRBV27 and J is TRBJ2-3, with TRBD2 matching over 11 bases. V lost 6 bases, J lost 9 bases, and 5 bases stayed unmatched. This CDR3 has 13 amino acids. Germline CDR1 MNHEY, CDR2 SMNVEV (reference sequence).

The chain joins TRBV7-9 to TRBJ1-1; D not certain. There are 13 residues in the CDR3. V was cut by 3 bases and J by 0 bases, with 5 bases left in between. Germline lookup yields CDR1 SEHNR and CDR2 FQNEAQ (reference sequence). The CDR3 bases are TGTGCCAGCAGCTTTAAGTTGAACACTGAAGCTTTCTTT. This translates into CASSFKLNTEAFF.

This sequence joins TRBV28 and TRBJ2-7; 10 bases are shared with TRBD2. Germline-derived CDR1 and CDR2 are MDHEN and SYDVKM. Trimming at V came to 6 bases and at J to 4 bases, leaving 6 bases not matched to a gene. The CDR3 has 14 residues. The CDR3 DNA reads as TGTGCCAGCAGGCTAGCGGGGGCTCTATACGAGCAGTACTTC. Encoded protein: CASRLAGALYEQYF.

The chain has TRBV11-2 and TRBJ1-1; D unclear. Germline V gene lookup returns CDR1 SGHAT and CDR2 FQNNGV. CDR3 length: 13 amino acids. Trimming removed 4 bases from V and 0 bases from J, with 6 bases in between. CDR3 residues: CASSSQVNTEAFF. The CDR3 nucleotides read TGTGCCAGCAGCTCGCAGGTGAACACTGAAGCTTTCTTT.

This sequence joins TRBV25-1 and TRBJ1-2; a possible D gene is TRBD1 (5 bases). The length of the CDR3 is 16 residues. V lost 3 bases and J lost 4, with 18 bases in between. Germline V gives CDR1 MGHDK, CDR2 SYGVNS. The CDR3 nucleotides read TGTGCCAGCAGTGAGGCAGGGCCTCGTGGGTCCTATGGCTACACCTTC. Translating gives CASSEAGPRGSYGYTF.

This clone was counted at least ten times. This chain joins TRBV5-1 and TRBJ2-5; 8 positions match TRBD1. Trimming removed 3 bases from V and 5 bases from J; junction bases left unmatched: 12. CDR1 SGHRS and CDR2 YFSETQ come from the germline V gene. The CDR3 length is 16 residues. This chain's CDR3 is CASSWTGQGRTETQYF. CDR3 DNA sequence: TGCGCCAGCAGCTGGACAGGACAGGGAAGGACGGAGACCCAGTACTTC.

This clone showed up many times. V gene TRBV10-2 combines with J gene TRBJ2-7; D may be TRBD1 (5 bases). V dropped 0 bases and J dropped 5 bases, with 14 bases sitting between them. This CDR3 is built from 15 residues. The germline CDR1 and CDR2 sequences are WSHSY and SAAADI. CDR3 amino acids: CASSESPWGRNEQYF. The CDR3 DNA follows: TGCGCCAGCAGTGAGTCGCCATGGGGCAGGAACGAGCAGTACTTC.

This chain links TRBV19 with TRBJ2-4; perhaps TRBD1 as D (6 bases). Germline CDR1 is LNHDA and CDR2 is SQIVND (reference sequence). CDR3 length: 13 amino acids. V dropped 3 bases and J dropped 5 bases, with 8 bases sitting between them. The CDR3 sequence: CASSIKGENIQYF. In nucleotides, the CDR3 is TGTGCCAGTAGTATTAAGGGGGAAAACATTCAGTACTTC. Full variable domain (rest looked up from reference TRBV19 and TRBJ2-4): DGGITQSPKYLFRKEGQNVTLSCEQNLNHDAMYWYRQDPGQGLRLIYYSQIVNDFQKGDIAEGYSVSREKKESFPLTVTSAQKNPTAFYLCASSIKGENIQYFGAGTRLSVL.

This chain links TRBV6-1 with TRBJ2-3; D is possibly TRBD2 (5 bases). Trimming removed 7 bases at V and 1 base at J, with 15 bases between. This CDR3 is built from 15 residues. From germline, CDR1 is MNHNS and CDR2 SASEGT. This CDR3 is CASIPRVSGTDTQYF. The CDR3 nucleotides are TGTGCCAGCATTCCGAGGGTCTCGGGCACAGATACGCAGTATTTT.

The chain carries TRBV5-1 and TRBJ2-7, with 7 bases aligning to TRBD1. Germline V CDR1 and CDR2: SGHRS, YFSETQ. With V trimmed by 5 bases and J by 4 bases, 3 bases remained unmatched. This CDR3 has 12 residues. The CDR3 region has the DNA TGCGCCAGCAGGGGACAGACTTACGAGCAGTACTTC. Amino acid sequence: CASRGQTYEQYF.

V is TRBV28 and J is TRBJ1-1; 7 bases are shared with TRBD1. Trimming cost V 7 bases and J 5 bases; bases outside gene matches: 10. Germline V gene data show CDR1 as MDHEN and CDR2 as SYDVKM. The CDR3 is made up of 14 amino acids. The CDR3 is CASTLPGGVTEAFF. The CDR3 region has the DNA TGTGCCAGCACCCTGCCAGGGGGAGTTACTGAAGCTTTCTTT. The complete variable domain, with remaining parts taken from reference TRBV28 and TRBJ1-1, reads DVKVTQSSRYLVKRTGEKVFLECVQDMDHENMFWYRQDPGLGLRLIYFSYDVKMKEKGDIPEGYSVSREKKERFSLILESASTNQTSMYLCASTLPGGVTEAFFGQGTRLTVV.

The chain joins TRBV4-2 to TRBJ2-3; no reliable D call. Germline assignment: CDR1 LGHNA and CDR2 YNFKEQ. There are 14 residues in the CDR3. Trimming shortened V by 3 bases and J by 2 bases, and 9 bases separated the two germline ends. The CDR3 region has the DNA TGTGCCAGCAGCCAGATGGGCGACACAGATACGCAGTATTTT. Amino acid sequence: CASSQMGDTDTQYF.

This clone was detected only once. The chain is built from TRBV7-8 and TRBJ2-1, with D perhaps matching TRBD2 (7 bases). The CDR3 length is 12 residues. The V end was cut by 5 bases, the J end by 15 bases, with 17 bases between. Germline V gene data show CDR1 as SGHVS and CDR2 as FQNEAQ. The CDR3: CASSPVGGGPFF. The CDR3 DNA reads as TGTGCCAGCAGCCCCGTGGGGGGGGGCCCGTTCTTC.

This chain links TRBV5-5 with TRBJ2-7, with D unresolved. Germline V gives CDR1 SGHKS, CDR2 YYEKEE (reference sequence). Trimming cost V 4 bases and J 7 bases, with 21 bases left between them. CDR3 length equals 15 residues. CDR3 nucleotide sequence: TGTGCCAGCAGCCCACGAGCTCTCATCAGTGAGGAGCAGTACTTC. Its translation is CASSPRALISEEQYF.

This chain joins TRBV7-2 and TRBJ1-1, with 7 bases matching TRBD1. From germline, CDR1 is SGHTA and CDR2 FQGNSA. V shed 5 bases and J 7 bases; nucleotides not matched to a gene: 10. The CDR3 contains 14 residues. For the CDR3, the DNA is TGTGCCAGCAGCGTTGGGACAGCCTCATATGAAGCTTTCTTT. Translated, it gives CASSVGTASYEAFF.

There are a few counts of this clone. The rearrangement links TRBV29-1 to TRBJ2-7; 7 bases align to TRBD2. The germline V gene encodes CDR1 SQVTM and CDR2 ANQGSEA. The CDR3 totals 14 residues. The trim removed 5 bases at V and 7 bases at J, leaving 14 bases unmatched. This chain's CDR3 is CSVLTPSGLGEQYF. CDR3 nucleotide sequence: TGCAGCGTTTTGACTCCTAGCGGTTTAGGGGAGCAGTACTTC.

This clone showed up just once. This chain links TRBV7-2 with TRBJ2-3; D is possibly TRBD1 (5 bases). V shed 4 bases and J shed 6 bases, with 11 bases lying between them. The CDR3 contains 13 residues. The V gene's germline CDR1 is SGHTA and CDR2 FQGNSA. CDR3 DNA sequence: TGTGCCAGCAGCTCCCAGGGCCCGGATACGCAGTATTTT. Translated: CASSSQGPDTQYF.

This clone was detected ten times or more. The genes are TRBV10-3 and TRBJ1-6; D unresolved. The V end lost 4 bases, the J end lost 9 bases, and 19 bases lay between the germline ends. Germline V CDR1 and CDR2: ENHRY, SYGVKD. The CDR3 length is 16 residues. CDR3 residues: CAISADDPGTGSPLHF. Written as DNA, the CDR3 is TGTGCCATCAGTGCCGACGATCCAGGCACGGGTTCACCCCTCCACTTT.

Notes on this clone: Other DNA sequences in the same sample also yield this CDR3. V and J are TRBV6-6 and TRBJ2-7, with 7 positions matching TRBD1. The trim removed 5 bases at V and 6 bases at J, leaving 4 bases unmatched. The CDR3 is 12 amino acids. In germline, CDR1 is MNHNY, CDR2 SVGAGI (reference sequence). The CDR3 region is CASSRDSSEQYF. In DNA form, the CDR3 reads TGTGCCAGCAGTCGGGACAGCAGCGAGCAGTACTTC.

In this sample, this clone turned up once. The chain is built from TRBV29-1 and TRBJ1-2, with D uncertain. The CDR3 contains 13 residues. Germline loops: CDR1 SQVTM, CDR2 ANQGSEA. V lost 3 bases and J lost 2, with 10 bases in between. This CDR3 is CSVEVGQNYGYTF. The DNA for the CDR3 is TGCAGCGTTGAGGTGGGCCAAAACTATGGCTACACCTTC.